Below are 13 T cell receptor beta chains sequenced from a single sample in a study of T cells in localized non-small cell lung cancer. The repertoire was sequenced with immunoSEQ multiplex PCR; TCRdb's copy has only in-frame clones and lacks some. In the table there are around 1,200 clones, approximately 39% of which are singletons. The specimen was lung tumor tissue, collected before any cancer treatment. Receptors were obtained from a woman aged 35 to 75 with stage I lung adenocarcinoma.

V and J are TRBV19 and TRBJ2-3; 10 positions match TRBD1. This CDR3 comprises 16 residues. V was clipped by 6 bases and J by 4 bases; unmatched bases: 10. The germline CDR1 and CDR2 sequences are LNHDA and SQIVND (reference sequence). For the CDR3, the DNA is TGTGCCAGTAGCCGCAACCCGGGACAGGGGCCAGATACGCAGTATTTT. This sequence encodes CASSRNPGQGPDTQYF.

Here the CDR3 reads CASSPLAGWLVTEAFF. CDR3 coding DNA: TGTGCCAGTAGTCCCTTGGCAGGGTGGTTGGTCACTGAAGCTTTCTTT. The chain links TRBV19 to TRBJ1-1; tentative D call: TRBD1 (5 bases). With 5 bases removed from V and 4 bases from J, the gap between germline ends came to 20 bases. Germline V gene lookup returns CDR1 LNHDA and CDR2 SQIVND (reference sequence). CDR3 size: 16 residues.

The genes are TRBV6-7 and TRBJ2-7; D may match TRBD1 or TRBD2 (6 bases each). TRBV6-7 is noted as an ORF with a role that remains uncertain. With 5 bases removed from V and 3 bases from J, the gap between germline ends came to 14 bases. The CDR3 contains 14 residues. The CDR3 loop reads CASSDMGGSYEQYF. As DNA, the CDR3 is TGTGCCAGCAGTGATATGGGGGGCAGCTACGAGCAGTACTTC.

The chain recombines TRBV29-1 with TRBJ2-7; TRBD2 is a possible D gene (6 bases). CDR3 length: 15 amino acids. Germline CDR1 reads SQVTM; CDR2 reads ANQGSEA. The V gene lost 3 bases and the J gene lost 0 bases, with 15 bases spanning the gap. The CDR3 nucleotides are TGCAGCGTTGAGGAAGTGGGGGGAAGCTCCTACGAGCAGTACTTC. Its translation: CSVEEVGGSSYEQYF.

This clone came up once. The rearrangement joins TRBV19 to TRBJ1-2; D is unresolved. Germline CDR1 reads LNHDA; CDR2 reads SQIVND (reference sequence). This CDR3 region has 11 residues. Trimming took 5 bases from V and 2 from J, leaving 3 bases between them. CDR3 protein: CASSQNYGYTF. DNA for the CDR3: TGTGCCAGTAGTCAAAACTATGGCTACACCTTC.

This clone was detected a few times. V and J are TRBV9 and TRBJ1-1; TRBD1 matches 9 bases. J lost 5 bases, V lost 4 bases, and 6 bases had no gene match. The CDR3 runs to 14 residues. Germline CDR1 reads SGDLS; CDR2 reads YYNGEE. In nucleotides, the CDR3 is TGTGCCAGCAGCCCCCCCGGGACAGGGACTGAAGCTTTCTTT. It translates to CASSPPGTGTEAFF.

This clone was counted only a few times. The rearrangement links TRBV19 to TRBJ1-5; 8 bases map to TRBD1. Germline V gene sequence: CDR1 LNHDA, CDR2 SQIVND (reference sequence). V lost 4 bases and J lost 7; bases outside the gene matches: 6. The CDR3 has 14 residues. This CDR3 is CASSRGTGTQPQHF. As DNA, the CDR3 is TGTGCCAGTAGTAGGGGGACAGGAACACAGCCCCAGCATTTT.

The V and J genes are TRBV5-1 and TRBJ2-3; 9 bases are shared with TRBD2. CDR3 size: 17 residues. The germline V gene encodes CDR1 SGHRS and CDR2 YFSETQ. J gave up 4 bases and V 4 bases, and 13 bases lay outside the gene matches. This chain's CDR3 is CASSIRPGGGEADTQYF. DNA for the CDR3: TGCGCCAGCAGCATCAGACCAGGCGGGGGGGAGGCAGATACGCAGTATTTT.

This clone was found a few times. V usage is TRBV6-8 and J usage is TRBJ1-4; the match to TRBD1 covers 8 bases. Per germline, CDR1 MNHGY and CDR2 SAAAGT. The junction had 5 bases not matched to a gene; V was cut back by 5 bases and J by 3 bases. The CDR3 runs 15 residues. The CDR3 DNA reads TGTGCCAGCAGTGATCGGGACAGGTCTAATGAAAAACTGTTTTTT. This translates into CASSDRDRSNEKLFF.

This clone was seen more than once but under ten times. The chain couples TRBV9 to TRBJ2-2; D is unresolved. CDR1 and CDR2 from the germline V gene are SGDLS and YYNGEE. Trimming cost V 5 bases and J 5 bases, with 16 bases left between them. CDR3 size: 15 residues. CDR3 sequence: CASSDPGYGTGELFF. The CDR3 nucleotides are TGTGCCAGCAGTGATCCCGGGTACGGGACCGGGGAGCTGTTTTTT.

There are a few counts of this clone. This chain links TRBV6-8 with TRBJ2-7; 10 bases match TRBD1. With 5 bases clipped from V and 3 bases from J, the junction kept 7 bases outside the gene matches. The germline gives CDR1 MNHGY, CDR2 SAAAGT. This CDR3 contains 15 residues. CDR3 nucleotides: TGTGCCAGCAGTCGGACAGGGGGAGGACTCTACGAGCAGTACTTC. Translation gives CASSRTGGGLYEQYF.

CDR3 in amino acids: CATSRGGVYQETQYF. The DNA of the CDR3 is TGTGCCACCAGCAGAGGGGGCGTGTACCAAGAGACCCAGTACTTC. The chain is built from TRBV15 and TRBJ2-5; D may be TRBD1 (5 bases). Germline CDR1 and CDR2: LNHNV and YYDKDF (reference sequence). Trimming took off 1 base at V and 0 bases at J, with 9 bases between the two ends. The CDR3 is 15 residues long. The full variable domain, rest sourced from reference TRBV15 and TRBJ2-5, is DAMVIQNPRYQVTQFGKPVTLSCSQTLNHNVMYWYQQKSSQAPKLLFHYYDKDFNNEADTPDNFQSRRPNTSFCFLDIRSPGLGDTAMYLCATSRGGVYQETQYFGPGTRLLVL.

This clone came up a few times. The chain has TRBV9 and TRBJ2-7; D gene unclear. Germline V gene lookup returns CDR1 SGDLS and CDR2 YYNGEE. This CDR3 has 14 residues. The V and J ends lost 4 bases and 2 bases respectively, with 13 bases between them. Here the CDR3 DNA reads TGTGCCAGCAGCTTAGGCCCCGTTACCTACGAGCAGTACTTC. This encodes CASSLGPVTYEQYF.